This TCR beta chain was sequenced in a study of T cell responses to AZD1222 COVID-19 vaccine. TCRdb keeps only in-frame clones here, not all; method: immunoSEQ multiplex PCR. The sample lists 160,000 or so clones, under 95% occurring once. In regard to this clone: Antigen: not known.

Broader study findings: With dominance at 160-218 and 743-854, vaccine-associated CD4 TCRs spanned spike. Clonal diversity was possibly underestimated; the donors were predominantly white British and more often female.

Trimming pared 5 bases from V and 4 bases from J, leaving 9 bases between. The CDR3 loop spans 13 amino acids. Germline CDR1 is MNHEY and CDR2 is SMNVEV (reference sequence). The source material was peripheral blood, sampled on day 0 of AZD1222 vaccination. The V gene is TRBV27, the J gene TRBJ1-3; no definite D call. This clonotype was sampled from an adult in good health. The CDR3 region is CASSRVPGNTIYF. CDR3 nucleotide sequence: TGTGCCAGCAGTAGGGTACCGGGAAACACCATATATTTT.